This TCR beta chain emerged from a study of blood T cell repertoires in COVID-19 (dated by TCRdb to about 2020). For the wider study: The collaborator samples originated in the United States, Italy and Spain and spanned the acute and convalescent phases of COVID-19. The material from the prospective study consisted of cDNA or gDNA derived from T cells, B-cell-depleted T cells, or PBMCs. Deeply sampled blood TCRbeta repertoires from subjects exposed to, actively infected with, or recovered from COVID-19 were included in the dataset. The repertoires were made available in a free public database intended to serve as a resource for research on the immune response to SARS-CoV-2. The samples were drawn from the first 160 participants of the ongoing ImmuneRACE study and from roughly 1,300 subjects provided by 6 global collaborators. The sample metadata nearly always contained a de-identified subject ID, COVID-19 status, age in years and sex. Where available, HLA class I and class II types were taken from metadata supplied by the sample provider and were not determined by assay-based typing.

General conclusions and limits of the study: Clinical and demographic metadata were provided uncurated, with the amount varying by source and participant.

In the prospective study, participants were about 18 to 90 years old, resided in around 25 geographic areas of the United States, and were enrolled through a virtual design. In the prospective study, cohorts were assigned on the basis of participant-reported clinical history obtained from a screening survey and a study questionnaire. For ImmuneRACE Cohort 3, a participant was defined as recovered based on two consecutive negative NP/OP PCR tests, clearance by a healthcare professional, or resolution of symptoms. In the prospective study, whole blood, serum and a nasopharyngeal or oropharyngeal swab were collected from each participant by mobile phlebotomists. Participants in the prospective study had the option to provide additional blood draws and questionnaires over a roughly two-month period. Blood samples from the prospective study were shipped frozen or at room temperature prior to DNA extraction.

With respect to this clone: This clone's antigen is unknown. No much larger clone is present one base from it, and per-base qualities are unavailable.

TCRbeta CDR3 regions were amplified from genomic DNA using the immunoSEQ Assay, a bias-controlled multiplex PCR. The authors' pipeline ran thus. Nucleated cell counts per sample were estimated from amplification of reference gene primers within the assay. To quantify the absolute abundance of each unique TCRbeta CDR3 rearrangement, sequence reads were collapsed and filtered. For each sample, productive Simpson clonality was calculated as the square root of Simpson's diversity index over productive rearrangements. The table comes from immuneACCESS by way of TCRdb, which keeps in-frame sequences with V and J called. Part of the clones is missing from these tables; in studies checked, under half for an unresolved V gene and the rest for unknown reasons. V, J and clone size are those of that table, while D and trimming were read from the DNA. Here the sample has roughly 250,000 clones; roughly 85% occur a single time. The ten largest clonotypes hold 3.5% to 5.5% of the sample.

What was sequenced was PBMCs or T cells enriched from blood (not recorded which). The clonotype comes from a woman under 40 who had recovered from COVID-19.

The CDR3 has the sequence CASKGQGLPPDGYTF. The nucleotide sequence is TGTGCCAGTAAGGGACAGGGGTTACCACCCGATGGCTACACCTTC. The V and J genes are TRBV6-5 and TRBJ1-2, and 10 bases in between align with TRBD1. From the cysteine up to the phenylalanine, the CDR3 has a length of 15 residues. The retained sequence is limited to the CDR3, 45 bases, with the frame set at the first base. The germline V gene gives CDR1 as MNHEY and CDR2 as SVGAGI. After removal of 9 bases from V and 6 bases from J, the junction retains 13 bases not matched to a gene.